This passage covers 11 T cell receptor beta chains from one sample sequenced in a study of CD8+ T cells in alopecia areata. Sequencing templates came from extracted RNA that was reverse transcribed into cDNA. Assay: immunoSEQ multiplex PCR; the TCRdb copy retains only in-frame clones and omits some. This sample has nearly 7,000 clones, with 65% to 75% found just once. Treatment here: oral pan-JAK inhibitor, 5-10 mg twice daily. Specimens obtained from alopecia areata patients comprised lesional scalp punch biopsies and peripheral blood. This specimen was skin, taken at week 4, from a patient treated with tofacitinib. Receptors were obtained from a human donor with alopecia areata.

The chain couples TRBV5-4 to TRBJ2-1; TRBD1 agrees at 7 bases. This CDR3 is 15 amino acids long. J lost 6 bases, V lost 0 bases, and 6 bases had no gene match. Looked up from germline, CDR1 is SGHNT and CDR2 is YYREEE (reference sequence). The CDR3 spells CASSLARDRTNEQFF. DNA for the CDR3: TGTGCCAGCAGCTTGGCCCGGGACAGAACCAATGAGCAGTTCTTC. The full variable domain, completed using reference TRBV5-4 and TRBJ2-1, is ETGVTQSPTHLIKTRGQQVTLRCSSQSGHNTVSWYQQALGQGPQFIFQYYREEENGRGNFPPRFSGLQFPNYSSELNVNALELDDSALYLCASSLARDRTNEQFFGPGTRLTVL.

J is TRBJ2-7 and V is TRBV19; D gene uncertain. Looked up from germline, CDR1 is LNHDA and CDR2 is SQIVND (reference sequence). The CDR3 sequence is 14 residues long. V was cut by 1 base and J by 1 base, with 8 bases left in between. CDR3 sequence: CASSIADGSYEQYF. The CDR3 nucleotides read TGTGCCAGTAGTATAGCTGATGGTTCCTACGAGCAGTACTTC. Variable domain in full (rest from reference TRBV19 and TRBJ2-7): DGGITQSPKYLFRKEGQNVTLSCEQNLNHDAMYWYRQDPGQGLRLIYYSQIVNDFQKGDIAEGYSVSREKKESFPLTVTSAQKNPTAFYLCASSIADGSYEQYFGPGTRLTVT.

The rearrangement joins TRBV7-2 to TRBJ2-2; D may be TRBD1 or TRBD2 (5 bases each). V lost 1 base and J 4 bases, leaving 7 bases between the germline ends. The CDR3 extends over 14 amino acids. From germline, CDR1 is SGHTA and CDR2 FQGNSA. Here the CDR3 reads CASSLEGSTGELFF. CDR3 DNA: TGTGCCAGCAGCTTAGAGGGGAGCACCGGGGAGCTGTTTTTT.

CDR3 bases: TGTGCCAGCTCCGAGTGGGACATCTACAATGAGCAGTTCTTC. It codes for CASSEWDIYNEQFF. The rearrangement links TRBV18 to TRBJ2-1, with D tentatively TRBD1 (6 bases). V lost 6 bases, J lost 3 bases, and 12 bases lay in between. The length of the CDR3 is 14 residues. Germline loops: CDR1 KGHSH, CDR2 LQKENI.

Note on this clone: The junction departs from the called germline gene at one end, perhaps through a read error. The rearrangement joins TRBV6-1 to TRBJ1-2; 11 bases line up with TRBD1. CDR1 is MNHNS, CDR2 SASEGT, per germline. The CDR3 contains 16 residues. CDR3 DNA sequence: TGTGCCAGCAGTAAAGCCTTGGACAGGGGGCGCCGTGGCTACACCTTC. Its protein is CASSKALDRGRRGYTF.

This chain connects TRBV18 to TRBJ2-3, with D hard to call. The CDR3 runs 13 residues. Germline V lookup: CDR1 KGHSH, CDR2 LQKENI. Trimming shortened V by 4 bases and J by 2 bases, and 7 bases separated the two germline ends. The CDR3 nucleotides are TGTGCCAGCTCACGAACCCCCACAGATACGCAGTATTTT. Protein sequence: CASSRTPTDTQYF.

The V and J genes are TRBV2 and TRBJ1-4, with 11 nucleotides matching TRBD1. The CDR3 spans 17 residues. Germline V gene lookup returns CDR1 SNHLY and CDR2 FYNNEI. The V and J ends lost 3 bases and 3 bases, in that order; junction bases with no gene match: 6. CDR3 DNA sequence: TGTGCCAGCAGTGATTGGACAGGGGGCACGGCTAATGAAAAACTGTTTTTT. Translating gives CASSDWTGGTANEKLFF.

This chain links TRBV10-1 with TRBJ2-2; possible D gene TRBD1, 5 bases. Trimming cost V 0 bases and J 6 bases, with 14 bases left between them. Germline CDR1 is WNHNN and CDR2 is SYGVQD (reference sequence). This CDR3 spans 16 amino acids. CDR3 sequence reads: CASSESGRQGPGELFF. DNA for the CDR3: TGCGCCAGCAGTGAGTCTGGGCGGCAGGGTCCCGGGGAGCTGTTTTTT.

This clone has just a few counts. The chain carries TRBV7-9 and TRBJ2-7; D not resolved. CDR1 and CDR2 from the germline V gene are SEHNR and FQNEAQ (reference sequence). The V and J ends lost 4 bases and 3 bases respectively, with 13 bases between them. The CDR3 length is 14 residues. The chain's CDR3 is CASSYTGPYYEQYF. Here the CDR3 DNA reads TGTGCCAGCAGCTATACCGGGCCCTACTACGAGCAGTACTTC.

This chain links TRBV30 with TRBJ2-1; D assignment may be TRBD1 or TRBD2 (5 bases each). Trimming took off 3 bases at V and 2 bases at J, with 14 bases between the two ends. From germline, CDR1 is GTSNPN and CDR2 SVGIG (reference sequence). This CDR3 region has 15 residues. The CDR3 coding sequence is TGTGCCTGGAGCAGGGTGAGAGGGGCCTACAATGAGCAGTTCTTC. This sequence encodes CAWSRVRGAYNEQFF.

The chain joins TRBV27 to TRBJ2-1, with 9 positions matching TRBD2. CDR3 length: 15 residues. Per the germline V gene, CDR1 is MNHEY and CDR2 is SMNVEV (reference sequence). The V segment lost 4 bases and the J segment 2 bases; nucleotides outside the gene matches: 3. The CDR3 DNA sequence: TGTGCCAGCAGTTCTATAGCGGGGGCCTACAATGAGCAGTTCTTC. Protein sequence: CASSSIAGAYNEQFF.